Below, 9 T cell receptor beta chains from the same sample are listed, as sequenced in a study of a mutant IDH1 vaccine in newly diagnosed glioma. Time point reported: week 47, end of study. The content of each vaccine dose was 300 ug of mutant IDH1 20-mer peptide, and topical imiquimod accompanied it. Generated by immunoSEQ multiplex PCR, the TCRdb table keeps only in-frame clones and is missing some. The sample yields 60,000 to 65,000 clones, roughly four fifths seen once. What these receptors recognize is not known. Sequencing used PBMCs, obtained from a glioma patient whose treatment included an IDH1 peptide vaccine. The source is a man under 40 with glioma.

The table lists this clone with a few counts. This chain connects TRBV14 to TRBJ1-2; 8 positions match TRBD1. V was clipped by 3 bases and J by 3 bases; unmatched bases: 9. The germline gives CDR1 SGHDN, CDR2 FVKESK. The CDR3 sequence is 16 residues long. The CDR3 DNA reads TGTGCCAGCAGCCACCCAAACCCACAGGGGGACTATGGCTACACCTTC. Translating gives CASSHPNPQGDYGYTF.

This chain joins TRBV2 and TRBJ2-1; 13 positions agree with TRBD2. This CDR3 is built from 16 residues. In germline, CDR1 is SNHLY, CDR2 FYNNEI. J lost 7 bases, V lost 6 bases, and 9 bases had no gene match. The CDR3 spells CASRATGLAGTNEQFF. The DNA of the CDR3 is TGTGCCAGCAGAGCAACGGGACTAGCGGGGACGAATGAGCAGTTCTTC.

This chain links TRBV28 with TRBJ1-6; a weak D match, TRBD1 (5 bases). The CDR3 sequence is 14 residues long. Trimming took 6 bases from V and 7 from J, leaving 13 bases between them. Per germline, CDR1 MDHEN and CDR2 SYDVKM. CDR3 DNA sequence: TGTGCCAGCAGCAACAGGTTCCAGAATTCACCCCTCCACTTT. Residues: CASSNRFQNSPLHF. The variable domain in full, completed from reference TRBV28 and TRBJ1-6, reads DVKVTQSSRYLVKRTGEKVFLECVQDMDHENMFWYRQDPGLGLRLIYFSYDVKMKEKGDIPEGYSVSREKKERFSLILESASTNQTSMYLCASSNRFQNSPLHFGNGTRLTVT.

This clone was observed a single time. This chain connects TRBV2 to TRBJ2-6; 9 nucleotides agree with TRBD1. The CDR3 is 17 amino acids. Looked up from germline, CDR1 is SNHLY and CDR2 is FYNNEI. V was clipped by 4 bases and J by 3 bases; unmatched bases: 7. CDR3 amino acids: CASSALRTGDGANVLTF. Written as DNA, the CDR3 is TGTGCCAGCAGTGCCCTCAGGACAGGGGATGGGGCCAACGTCCTGACTTTC.

This chain joins TRBV19 and TRBJ1-5; TRBD1 is a possible D gene (5 bases). This CDR3 is built from 14 residues. Trimming took 9 bases from V and 7 from J, leaving 19 bases between them. Germline V gene sequence: CDR1 LNHDA, CDR2 SQIVND (reference sequence). The CDR3 sequence is CASLGDFRGQPQHF. CDR3 in DNA: TGTGCCAGCCTGGGGGACTTTCGTGGCCAGCCCCAGCATTTT.

The J gene is TRBJ1-2, the V gene TRBV19; TRBD1 might be the D (5 bases). The CDR3 runs 15 residues. Trimming pared 2 bases from V and 1 base from J, leaving 11 bases between. The germline gives CDR1 LNHDA, CDR2 SQIVND (reference sequence). CDR3 loop: CASSILGTDNYGYTF. CDR3 DNA sequence: TGTGCCAGTAGTATACTGGGGACGGATAACTATGGCTACACCTTC.

The chain recombines TRBV27 with TRBJ2-1; D unresolved. The V gene's germline CDR1 is MNHEY and CDR2 SMNVEV (reference sequence). V shed 8 bases and J shed 5 bases, with 16 bases lying between them. This CDR3 spans 14 amino acids. DNA for the CDR3: TGTGCCAGCGGTAACACCCCCCTCGACAATGAGCAGTTCTTC. Amino acid sequence: CASGNTPLDNEQFF.

The J gene is TRBJ2-3, the V gene TRBV5-1; 9 nucleotides agree with TRBD1. CDR1 is SGHRS, CDR2 YFSETQ, per germline. The CDR3 has 18 residues. V lost 4 bases, J lost 0 bases, and 12 bases stayed unmatched. CDR3 nucleotide sequence: TGCGCCAGCAGCCTCGGGGGACAGGGTTTATTAAGCACAGATACGCAGTATTTT. This codes for CASSLGGQGLLSTDTQYF. The full variable domain, completed using reference TRBV5-1 and TRBJ2-3, is KAGVTQTPRYLIKTRGQQVTLSCSPISGHRSVSWYQQTPGQGLQFLFEYFSETQRNKGNFPGRFSGRQFSNSRSEMNVSTLELGDSALYLCASSLGGQGLLSTDTQYFGPGTRLTVL.

The J gene is TRBJ2-7, the V gene TRBV13; 8 nucleotides align to TRBD1. The CDR3 totals 15 residues. The V segment lost 4 bases and the J segment 2 bases; nucleotides outside the gene matches: 7. CDR1 and CDR2 from the germline V gene are PRHDT and FYEKMQ (reference sequence). The CDR3 DNA reads TGTGCCAGCAGCTCCGGGACAGGTACTACCTACGAGCAGTACTTC. It translates to CASSSGTGTTYEQYF.